A selection of T cell receptor beta chains follows, all from one sample in a study of blood T cell repertoires in COVID-19. The repertoire was sequenced with immunoSEQ multiplex PCR; TCRdb's copy has only in-frame clones and lacks some. Of about 54,000 clones in the sample, roughly 79% were seen once. Sequencing was carried out using peripheral blood. These receptors came from a woman aged 55-70 years with acute or convalescent COVID-19. Both conserved end residues are part of each CDR3. The D gene is left open where the match is weak. The size field is filled for only some rows; it gives once, few, many or a size class.

clone size	J gene	D gene	V gene	CDR3 protein	CDR3 DNA
.	TRBJ1-5	TRBD1	TRBV28	CASSLGTGNINQPQHF	TGTGCCAGCAGCCTCGGGACAGGGAACATCAATCAGCCCCAGCATTTT
few	TRBJ2-7	TRBD1	TRBV5-1	CASSSGTGNYEQYF	TGCGCCAGCAGCTCCGGGACAGGCAACTACGAGCAGTACTTC
.	TRBJ1-6	.	TRBV18	CASSPSQGRSSPLHF	TGTGCCAGCTCACCAAGTCAGGGAAGGAGTTCACCCCTCCACTTT
once	TRBJ2-1	TRBD2	TRBV5-1	CASSLRGLAGVSNEQFF	TGCGCCAGCAGCTTGCGGGGACTAGCGGGAGTGTCAAATGAGCAGTTCTTC
once	TRBJ1-2	.	TRBV28	CASSLRGGNGYTF	TGTGCCAGCAGTTTACGGGGGGGGAATGGCTACACCTTC
.	TRBJ1-2	.	TRBV11-2	CASSTGFYGYTF	TGTGCCAGCAGTACAGGTTTCTATGGCTACACCTTC
.	TRBJ1-2	TRBD1	TRBV5-1	CASSLVQTGGAYGYTF	TGCGCCAGCAGCTTGGTCCAGACAGGGGGTGCCTATGGCTACACCTTC
.	TRBJ1-5	.	TRBV2	CASSERGRNQPQHF	TGTGCCAGCAGTGAAAGAGGTCGCAATCAGCCCCAGCATTTT
few	TRBJ1-4	.	TRBV5-1	CASSLATANEKLFF	TGCGCCAGCAGCTTGGCAACAGCTAATGAAAAACTGTTTTTT
.	TRBJ2-7	.	TRBV30	CACIPGHKSSYEQYF	TGTGCCTGCATACCGGGACACAAGAGCTCCTACGAGCAGTACTTC
.	TRBJ2-2	TRBD2	TRBV7-9	CASSLVFGGRMNTGELFF	TGTGCCAGCAGCTTAGTCTTTGGCGGGAGGATGAACACCGGGGAGCTGTTTTTT
.	TRBJ1-6	.	TRBV5-5	CASSFITAQNIGSPLHF	TGTGCCAGCAGCTTTATCACAGCCCAAAATATTGGTTCACCCCTCCACTTT
.	TRBJ2-5	TRBD2	TRBV10-3	CAISVGTSGQETQYF	TGTGCCATCAGTGTAGGGACTAGCGGTCAAGAGACCCAGTACTTC
.	TRBJ2-1	.	TRBV14	CASSPGVGTFQFF	TGTGCCAGCAGCCCGGGGGTCGGGACCTTTCAGTTCTTC
.	TRBJ1-1	.	TRBV5-4	CASSADTPLGAFF	TGTGCCAGCAGCGCAGACACCCCGCTTGGAGCTTTCTTT
few	TRBJ2-3	TRBD2	TRBV2	CASTGLAGYSTDTQYF	TGTGCCAGCACGGGACTAGCGGGGTATAGCACAGATACGCAGTATTTT
.	TRBJ2-7	.	TRBV6-5	CASSKGYANEQYF	TGTGCCAGCAGTAAGGGGTATGCCAACGAGCAGTACTTC
.	TRBJ2-1	TRBD2	TRBV11-2	CASSLHGTSGSYNEQFF	TGTGCCAGCAGCCTTCATGGAACTAGCGGCTCCTACAATGAGCAGTTCTTC
.	TRBJ2-1	.	TRBV14	CASSRRENQFF	TGTGCCAGCAGCCGAAGGGAGAACCAGTTCTTC
.	TRBJ2-1	.	TRBV7-3	CASQGGGDEQFF	TGTGCCAGCCAGGGCGGCGGGGATGAGCAGTTCTTC
.	TRBJ2-5	TRBD1	TRBV19	CASSTLTGVGKETQYF	TGTGCCAGTAGTACCCTGACAGGGGTTGGTAAAGAGACCCAGTACTTC
.	TRBJ2-2	TRBD2	TRBV6-5	CASSYSGLEGTGELFF	TGTGCCAGCAGTTACTCGGGACTAGAAGGAACCGGGGAGCTGTTTTTT
few	TRBJ1-2	TRBD1	TRBV4-1	CASSQGRGPPNGYTF	TGCGCCAGCAGCCAAGGCAGGGGGCCTCCAAATGGCTACACCTTC
.	TRBJ1-2	.	TRBV5-6	CASSLRSTVYGYTF	TGTGCCAGCAGCTTGCGGTCGACAGTCTATGGCTACACCTTC